Listed below are T cell receptor beta chains from one sample, sequenced in a study of OX40 agonist ivuxolimab in advanced cancers. Data came from immunoSEQ multiplex PCR; TCRdb stores just in-frame clones and leaves some out. This table holds fewer than 85,000 clones, roughly 85% found once. The source material was CD4+ or CD8+ T cells sorted from blood, sampled in a trial of the OX40 agonist ivuxolimab. These receptors were obtained from an adult with an advanced solid tumor such as melanoma, head and neck, liver or kidney cancer. Both conserved end residues are part of each CDR3. Each record gives: D gene, J gene, V gene, clone size, CDR3 DNA, CDR3 protein. D genes are given only for firm matches. Size tells how often a clone was seen (once, few, many) or the class of an expanded clone, and some rows leave it out.

TRBD1,TRBJ1-4,TRBV5-1,NA,TGCGCCAGCAGCCTGCCCGGGACAGGGATAACTAATGAAAAACTGTTTTTT,CASSLPGTGITNEKLFF
NA,TRBJ1-5,TRBV28,NA,TGTGCCAGCCTGGAGGGAAATCAGCCCCAGCATTTT,CASLEGNQPQHF
TRBD2,TRBJ2-2,TRBV7-2,NA,TGTGCCAACCCGCGATCTAGCGGATCGAACACCGGGGAGCTGTTTTTT,CANPRSSGSNTGELFF
TRBD1,TRBJ1-4,TRBV5-1,NA,TGCGCCAGCAGCTTATGGACAGGGGAAAAACTGTTTTTT,CASSLWTGEKLFF
TRBD1,TRBJ2-2,TRBV7-7,few,TGTGCCAGCAGCTTGACAGGGGGCTCCGGGGAGCTGTTTTTT,CASSLTGGSGELFF
NA,TRBJ2-5,TRBV15,NA,TGTGCCACCAGCAGAGATCTCGGGGAGACCCAGTACTTC,CATSRDLGETQYF
NA,TRBJ2-2,TRBV5-6,NA,TGTGCCAGCAGCGCGGGACGGATGAACACCGGGGAGCTGTTTTTT,CASSAGRMNTGELFF
TRBD2,TRBJ2-1,TRBV7-2,NA,TGTGCCAGCAGCTTAGTTCCCGGGACTAGTTTCGATGAGCAGTTCTTC,CASSLVPGTSFDEQFF
TRBD1,TRBJ2-1,TRBV27,NA,TGTGCCAGCAGTCTCAGACAGGGCCGAAACAATGAGCAGTTCTTC,CASSLRQGRNNEQFF
TRBD1,TRBJ1-5,TRBV5-1,few,TGCGCCAGCTCACCAGGGGGCAACGGCAATCAGCCCCAGCATTTT,CASSPGGNGNQPQHF
NA,TRBJ2-1,TRBV19,NA,TGTGCCAGTAGTATAGGGACTAGGGGGGGTGAGCAGTTCTTC,CASSIGTRGGEQFF
NA,TRBJ2-3,TRBV7-2,NA,TGTGCCAGCAGCTTCGGCAGGGGCACAGATACGCAGTATTTT,CASSFGRGTDTQYF
TRBD1,TRBJ1-3,TRBV2,NA,TGTGCCAGCAGTGCCAGGGGGCACTCTGGAAACACCATATATTTT,CASSARGHSGNTIYF
NA,TRBJ1-2,TRBV6-1,NA,TGTGCCAGCAGTGAACGGGCCGGCTCGAACTATGGCTACACCTTC,CASSERAGSNYGYTF
NA,TRBJ1-2,TRBV6-5,NA,TGTGCCAGCAGGCGACAGGCTAACTATGGCTACACCTTC,CASRRQANYGYTF
TRBD2,TRBJ2-1,TRBV5-6,once,TGTGCCAGCAGCTTTCTAGCGGGAGTGGGGTACAATGAGCAGTTCTTC,CASSFLAGVGYNEQFF
NA,TRBJ1-1,TRBV9,medium-sized,TGTGCCAGCAGCGTAGAACCTAACACTGAAGCTTTCTTT,CASSVEPNTEAFF
NA,TRBJ1-5,TRBV9,NA,TGTGCCAGCAGCGTAGACCCCTTCCCTAATCAGCCCCAGCATTTT,CASSVDPFPNQPQHF
NA,TRBJ2-7,TRBV29-1,once,TGCAGTGGAGGACGGAGCTCCTACGAGCAGTACTTC,CSGGRSSYEQYF
NA,TRBJ2-3,TRBV5-1,NA,TGCGCCAGCAGCAGGGATCGCGGGGGCACAGATACGCAGTATTTT,CASSRDRGGTDTQYF
TRBD1,TRBJ1-5,TRBV4-1,NA,TGCGCCAGCAGCCAAGATTTGGGACTCAGGGGGCGCAAGAGCAATCAGCCCCAGCATTTT,CASSQDLGLRGRKSNQPQHF
NA,TRBJ1-2,TRBV4-3,NA,TGCGCCAGCAGCCAAGACCAGGGACCGTATGGCTACACCTTC,CASSQDQGPYGYTF
NA,TRBJ2-1,TRBV19,NA,TGTGCCAGTAGTACCAACCTTGGACAGCCCAATGAGCAGTTCTTC,CASSTNLGQPNEQFF
NA,TRBJ1-2,TRBV19,NA,TGTGCCAGTAGTATGCATAACGGCTATGGCTACACCTTC,CASSMHNGYGYTF
NA,TRBJ1-4,TRBV7-8,NA,TGTGCCAGCAGACGCCGGGAATTTCCCAATGAAAAACTGTTTTTT,CASRRREFPNEKLFF
NA,TRBJ2-1,TRBV4-3,NA,TGCGCCAGCAGCCAAGATAATGGTAGCGGAGAGCAGTTCTTC,CASSQDNGSGEQFF
NA,TRBJ1-6,TRBV19,NA,TGTGCCAGTAGTACCCGTCCACAGTCACCCCTCCACTTT,CASSTRPQSPLHF
NA,TRBJ1-4,TRBV2,NA,TGTGCCAGCAGGGGCGGCACAACTAATGAAAAACTGTTTTTT,CASRGGTTNEKLFF
NA,TRBJ2-3,TRBV13,NA,TGTGCCAGCAGCTTAAGATCCCCGGGGACAGATACGCAGTATTTT,CASSLRSPGTDTQYF
NA,TRBJ2-2,TRBV15,NA,TGTGCCACCAGCAGAGCCACAGCAAGGGGTACCGGGGAGCTGTTTTTT,CATSRATARGTGELFF
TRBD2,TRBJ2-1,TRBV19,few,TGTGCCAGTAGTTTACTAGCGGGAGCGGGATACAATGAGCAGTTCTTC,CASSLLAGAGYNEQFF
TRBD1,TRBJ2-4,TRBV18,NA,TGTGCCAGCTCGACGGACAGGGGTGGTGATCAGTACTTC,CASSTDRGGDQYF
NA,TRBJ1-3,TRBV7-9,NA,TGTGCCAGCAGCCTCCGGGACAAAGTTGGAAACACCATATATTTT,CASSLRDKVGNTIYF
NA,TRBJ2-5,TRBV6-1,NA,TGTGCCAGCAGTGAAGCAGCTAGTCGAGAGACCCAGTACTTC,CASSEAASRETQYF
TRBD1,TRBJ1-2,TRBV28,few,TGTGCCAGCATCCGGGACAGTTTTAACTATGGCTACACCTTC,CASIRDSFNYGYTF
NA,TRBJ1-1,TRBV7-3,NA,TGTGCCAGCAGCTTAAACCACAACAGTCAGAACACTGAAGCTTTCTTT,CASSLNHNSQNTEAFF
NA,TRBJ2-2,TRBV5-1,once,TGCGCCAGCAGCCCGCCGACGACGAACACCGGGGAGCTGTTTTTT,CASSPPTTNTGELFF
NA,TRBJ1-2,TRBV7-2,few,TGTGCCAGCAGCTTAGACCAGGTACTCTATGGCTACACCTTC,CASSLDQVLYGYTF
NA,TRBJ1-6,TRBV2,NA,TGTGCCAGCAGTGTTGAGGGTTCGCGGGGGTCACCCCTCCACTTT,CASSVEGSRGSPLHF
TRBD2,TRBJ2-7,TRBV30,once,TGTGCCTGGAGTGCCGGCGGGAGCTCCTACGAGCAGTACTTC,CAWSAGGSSYEQYF
TRBD2,TRBJ2-5,TRBV5-1,once,TGCGCCAGCAGCTTGACACTAGCGGGGGGCCTACAAGAGACCCAGTACTTC,CASSLTLAGGLQETQYF